This TCR beta chain was documented in a study of blood T cell repertoires in COVID-19. Study information: Acute and convalescent COVID-19 specimens originated in the United States, Italy and Spain. PBMCs, B-cell-depleted T cells, or T cells were the source of the cDNA or gDNA that made up the material.

Trimming stripped 7 bases from V and 1 base from J, with 14 bases between. Looked up from germline, CDR1 is MNHEY and CDR2 is SVGAGI. The CDR3 contains 14 residues. In the authors' methods: It was from reference gene primer amplification that nucleated cell counts were estimated. Method: immunoSEQ multiplex PCR; TCRdb's copy keeps in-frame clones and lacks some. V and J calls and clone size come straight from that table; D and trimming were deduced from the DNA. The sample shows fewer than 250,000 clones, 85% to 90% of them seen only once. The specimen sequenced was peripheral blood. The V and J genes are TRBV6-5 and TRBJ2-7; possibly TRBD2 for D (5 bases). The sequence was obtained from a man in his sixties with acute or convalescent COVID-19. The CDR3 region is CASMRAWPSYEQYF. The CDR3 nucleotides are TGTGCCAGCATGAGGGCCTGGCCTTCCTACGAGCAGTACTTC.